Presented here are 11 T cell receptor beta chains from one specimen sequenced in a study of OX40 agonist ivuxolimab in advanced cancers. The assay was immunoSEQ multiplex PCR, and TCRdb's table has in-frame clones only and misses some. The sample records tens of thousands of clones, more than 70% being singletons. The sample was CD4+ or CD8+ T cells sorted from blood, taken in a trial of the OX40 agonist ivuxolimab. The receptors were sampled from an adult with an advanced solid tumor such as melanoma, head and neck, liver or kidney cancer.

The chain carries TRBV10-1 and TRBJ2-1, with TRBD2 matching over 11 bases. The V segment lost 8 bases and the J segment 7 bases; nucleotides outside the gene matches: 10. Germline V gene data show CDR1 as WNHNN and CDR2 as SYGVQD (reference sequence). The CDR3 is 15 amino acids. CDR3 sequence: CASRPTSGSRNEQFF. The CDR3 DNA reads as TGCGCCAGCCGTCCTACTAGCGGGAGTCGGAATGAGCAGTTCTTC.

The V and J genes are TRBV6-6 and TRBJ1-5, with no clear D. Germline CDR1 reads MNHNY; CDR2 reads SVGAGI (reference sequence). Trimming left V 4 bases short and J 0 bases short, with 4 bases between. The CDR3 spans 13 residues. In DNA form, the CDR3 reads TGTGCCAGCAGTTGGAATAGCAATCAGCCCCAGCATTTT. Translation: CASSWNSNQPQHF.

The sample holds one count of this clone. The chain joins TRBV9 to TRBJ2-1, with 8 bases aligning to TRBD2. Germline V gene data show CDR1 as SGDLS and CDR2 as YYNGEE. The CDR3 sequence is 13 residues long. V shed 4 bases, J shed 12 bases, and the junction held 9 bases outside the gene matches. CDR3 DNA: TGTGCCAGCAGCCCGGGAGGGAGGGTGGGGCAGTTCTTC. It translates to CASSPGGRVGQFF.

This clone has only a few counts. Other DNA sequences in the same sample also yield this CDR3. The rearrangement uses TRBV7-2 and TRBJ1-2, with 8 bases that match TRBD1. The CDR3 is 15 residues long. CDR1 and CDR2 (germline): SGHTA, FQGNSA. The ends lost 0 bases at V and 2 bases at J; junction bases unmatched: 2. This chain's CDR3 is CASSLAGQANYGYTF. Here the CDR3 DNA reads TGTGCCAGCAGCTTAGCGGGACAGGCAAACTATGGCTACACCTTC.

This clone was counted once. This rearrangement joins TRBV7-2 to TRBJ2-7; 7 bases agree with TRBD1. CDR3 size: 14 residues. Trimming cost V 5 bases and J 0 bases; bases outside gene matches: 4. Germline V gene data show CDR1 as SGHTA and CDR2 as FQGNSA. The CDR3 is CASSLRDSSYEQYF. CDR3 coding DNA: TGTGCCAGCAGCCTCCGGGACAGCTCCTACGAGCAGTACTTC.

The chain joins TRBV6-1 to TRBJ1-2, with a tentative D call TRBD1 (5 bases). The CDR3 has 13 residues. Germline-derived CDR1 and CDR2 are MNHNS and SASEGT. V shed 5 bases and J shed 4 bases, with 11 bases lying between them. The CDR3 region has the DNA TGTGCCAGCAGTTGGGGGGAATCCTATGGCTACACCTTC. This codes for CASSWGESYGYTF.

The chain links TRBV28 to TRBJ1-1; D is ambiguous. V was cut by 5 bases and J by 5 bases, with 12 bases left in between. Per the germline V gene, CDR1 is MDHEN and CDR2 is SYDVKM. The CDR3 runs to 13 residues. The CDR3 DNA follows: TGTGCCAGCAGTCTTCCTGGTGTGACTGAAGCTTTCTTT. This sequence encodes CASSLPGVTEAFF.

The rearrangement joins TRBV15 to TRBJ2-5; D is unclear. Per the germline V gene, CDR1 is LNHNV and CDR2 is YYDKDF (reference sequence). CDR3 length: 14 residues. V shed 5 bases and J shed 5 bases, with 15 bases lying between them. This CDR3 is CATSGYVGRETQYF. DNA of the CDR3: TGTGCCACCAGCGGCTACGTCGGGCGGGAGACCCAGTACTTC. The full variable domain, in which reference TRBV15 and TRBJ2-5 provide the parts outside the CDR3, is DAMVIQNPRYQVTQFGKPVTLSCSQTLNHNVMYWYQQKSSQAPKLLFHYYDKDFNNEADTPDNFQSRRPNTSFCFLDIRSPGLGDTAMYLCATSGYVGRETQYFGPGTRLLVL.

This rearrangement joins TRBV7-9 to TRBJ2-5; no clear D gene. Trimming cost V 2 bases and J 2 bases, with 9 bases left between them. The CDR3 is 14 amino acids. The V gene's germline CDR1 is SEHNR and CDR2 FQNEAQ (reference sequence). The CDR3: CASSLSFGQETQYF. In DNA form, the CDR3 reads TGTGCCAGCAGCTTATCTTTCGGTCAAGAGACCCAGTACTTC. The entire variable domain, with the rest obtained from reference TRBV7-9 and TRBJ2-5, is as follows: DTGVSQNPRHKITKRGQNVTFRCDPISEHNRLYWYRQTLGQGPEFLTYFQNEAQLEKSRLLSDRFSAERPKGSFSTLEIQRTEQGDSAMYLCASSLSFGQETQYFGPGTRLLVL.

The chain combines TRBV19 with TRBJ1-1, with 8 bases fitting TRBD1. The CDR3 covers 12 residues. J gave up 9 bases and V 5 bases, and 5 bases lay outside the gene matches. Germline V lookup: CDR1 LNHDA, CDR2 SQIVND (reference sequence). The DNA for the CDR3 is TGTGCCAGTAGTGGGGGGACAGGACAAGCTTTCTTT. Residues: CASSGGTGQAFF.

The CDR3 DNA sequence: TGTGCCAGCAGCTTGACAGGGATTACCTCTGGAAACACCATATATTTT. This sequence encodes CASSLTGITSGNTIYF. The rearrangement links TRBV5-4 to TRBJ1-3, with TRBD1 as a possible D gene (6 bases). Trimming left V 1 base short and J 0 bases short, with 11 bases between. The germline gives CDR1 SGHNT, CDR2 YYREEE (reference sequence). CDR3 length equals 16 residues.